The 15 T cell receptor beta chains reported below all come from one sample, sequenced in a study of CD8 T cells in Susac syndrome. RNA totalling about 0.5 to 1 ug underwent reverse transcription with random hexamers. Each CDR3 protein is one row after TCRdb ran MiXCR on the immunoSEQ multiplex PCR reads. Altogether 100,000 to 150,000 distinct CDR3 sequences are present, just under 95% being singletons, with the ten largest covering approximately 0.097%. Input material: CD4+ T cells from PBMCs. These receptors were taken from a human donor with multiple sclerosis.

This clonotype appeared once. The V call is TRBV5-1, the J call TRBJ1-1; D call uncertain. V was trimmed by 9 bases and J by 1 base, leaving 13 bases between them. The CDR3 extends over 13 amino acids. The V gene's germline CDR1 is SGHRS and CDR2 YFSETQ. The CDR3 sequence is CATAPGANTEAFF. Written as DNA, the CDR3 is TGCGCCACAGCCCCCGGAGCGAACACTGAAGCTTTCTTT.

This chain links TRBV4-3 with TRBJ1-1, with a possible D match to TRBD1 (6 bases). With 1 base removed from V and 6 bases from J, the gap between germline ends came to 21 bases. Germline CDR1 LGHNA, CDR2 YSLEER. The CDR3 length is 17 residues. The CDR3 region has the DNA TGCGCCAGCAGCCAAGGGTTTTTGGGACACTCAATGGCTGAAGCTTTCTTT. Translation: CASSQGFLGHSMAEAFF.

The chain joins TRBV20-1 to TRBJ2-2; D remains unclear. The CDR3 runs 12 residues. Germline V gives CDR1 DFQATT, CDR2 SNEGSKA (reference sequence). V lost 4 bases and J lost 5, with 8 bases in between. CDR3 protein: CSANKGTGELFF. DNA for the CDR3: TGCAGTGCTAACAAGGGAACCGGGGAGCTGTTTTTT.

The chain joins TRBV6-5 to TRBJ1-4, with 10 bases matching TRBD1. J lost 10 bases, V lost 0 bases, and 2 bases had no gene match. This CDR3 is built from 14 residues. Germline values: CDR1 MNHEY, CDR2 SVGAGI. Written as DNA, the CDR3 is TGTGCCAGCAGTTACTCCAGGACAGGGGGAAAACTGTTTTTT. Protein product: CASSYSRTGGKLFF.

CDR3 DNA: TGTGCCAGCAGCGAACAGGAAGGCACTGAAGCTTTCTTT. Translated: CASSEQEGTEAFF. This rearrangement joins TRBV7-2 to TRBJ1-1; tentative D call: TRBD1 (5 bases). The CDR3 has 13 amino acids. V lost 5 bases and J 4 bases, leaving 11 bases between the germline ends. From germline, CDR1 is SGHTA and CDR2 FQGNSA.

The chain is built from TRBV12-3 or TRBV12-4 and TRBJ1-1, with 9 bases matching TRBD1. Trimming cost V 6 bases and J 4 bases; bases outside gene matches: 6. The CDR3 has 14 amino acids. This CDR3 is CASSTQGAFTEAFF. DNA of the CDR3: TGTGCCAGCAGCACACAGGGGGCTTTCACTGAAGCTTTCTTT.

Here the CDR3 DNA reads TGTGCCAGTAGTCGTGGACAGGGGGCAGGACAGCCCCAGCATTTT. This gives the protein CASSRGQGAGQPQHF. The chain uses TRBV19 and TRBJ1-5; the match to TRBD1 covers 11 bases. V lost 5 bases and J lost 7; bases outside the gene matches: 7. The CDR3 is 15 amino acids. Germline assignment: CDR1 LNHDA and CDR2 SQIVND (reference sequence).

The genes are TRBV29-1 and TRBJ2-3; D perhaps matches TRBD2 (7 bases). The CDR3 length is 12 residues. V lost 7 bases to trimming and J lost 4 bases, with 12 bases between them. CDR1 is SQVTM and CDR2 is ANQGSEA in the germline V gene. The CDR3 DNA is TGCAGCGACAGGGAGGGATCAGATACGCAGTATTTT. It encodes CSDREGSDTQYF.

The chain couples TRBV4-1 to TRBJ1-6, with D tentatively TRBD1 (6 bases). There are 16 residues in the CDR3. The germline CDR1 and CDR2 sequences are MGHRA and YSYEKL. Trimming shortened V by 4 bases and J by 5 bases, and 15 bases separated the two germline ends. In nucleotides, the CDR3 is TGCGCCAGCAGCCTAGTCGGTTCAGGGGATAATTCACCCCTCCACTTT. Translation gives CASSLVGSGDNSPLHF.

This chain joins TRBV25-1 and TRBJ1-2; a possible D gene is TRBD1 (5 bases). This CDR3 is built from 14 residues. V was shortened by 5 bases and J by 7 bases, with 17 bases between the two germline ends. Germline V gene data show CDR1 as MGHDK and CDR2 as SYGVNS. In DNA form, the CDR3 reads TGTGCCAGCAGTCTCCCAGGGTCGTCCGGTGGCTACACCTTC. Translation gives CASSLPGSSGGYTF.

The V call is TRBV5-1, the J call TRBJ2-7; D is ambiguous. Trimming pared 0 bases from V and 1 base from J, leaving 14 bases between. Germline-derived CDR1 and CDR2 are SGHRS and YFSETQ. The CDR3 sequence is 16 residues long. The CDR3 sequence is CASSLEGWQESYEQYF. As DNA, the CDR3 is TGCGCCAGCAGCTTGGAGGGTTGGCAGGAATCCTACGAGCAGTACTTC.

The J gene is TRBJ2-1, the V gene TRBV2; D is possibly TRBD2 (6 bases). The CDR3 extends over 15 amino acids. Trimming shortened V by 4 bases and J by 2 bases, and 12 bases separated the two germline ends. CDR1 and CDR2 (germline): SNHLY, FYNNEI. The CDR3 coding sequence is TGTGCCAGCAGTGCCCGACTAGATCCCTACAATGAGCAGTTCTTC. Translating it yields CASSARLDPYNEQFF.

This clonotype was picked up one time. The CDR3, as DNA: TGTGCCAGCAGTTTCCAGTACAATCAGCCCCAGCATTTT. This sequence encodes CASSFQYNQPQHF. J is TRBJ1-5 and V is TRBV27; D is unresolved. The CDR3 is 13 residues long. V was pared by 3 bases and J by 3 bases, with 6 bases between. Per the germline V gene, CDR1 is MNHEY and CDR2 is SMNVEV (reference sequence).

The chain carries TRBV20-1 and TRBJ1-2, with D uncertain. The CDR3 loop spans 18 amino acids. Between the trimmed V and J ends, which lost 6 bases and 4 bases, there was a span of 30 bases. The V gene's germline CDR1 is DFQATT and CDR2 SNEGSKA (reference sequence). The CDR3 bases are TGCAGTGCCCCCGCCCCACAGCGGGCCCAACTATCCCCCTATGGCTACACCTTC. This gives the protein CSAPAPQRAQLSPYGYTF.

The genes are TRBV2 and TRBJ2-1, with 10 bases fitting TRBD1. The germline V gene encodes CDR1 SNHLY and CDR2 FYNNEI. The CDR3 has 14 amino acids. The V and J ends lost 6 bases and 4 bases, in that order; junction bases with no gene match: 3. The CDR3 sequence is CASRVGQGYNEQFF. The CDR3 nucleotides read TGTGCCAGCAGAGTGGGACAGGGGTACAATGAGCAGTTCTTC.